This T cell receptor (beta chain) appears in the sequencing data of a study of radiation and T cells in renal cell carcinoma (dated by TCRdb to the early 2020s). In the study overall: A total of some 51 samples underwent TCR beta sequencing, made up of about 26 tumors and roughly 27 peripheral blood samples. Across all 53 samples, 3.5 million to 4.5 million unique CDR3 nucleotide sequences encoding about 2.7 million unique CDR3 amino acid sequences were identified. The last blood draw occurred 4 weeks after radiation, at the same time as nephrectomy. Here is what the overall study found, with its caveats: No pretreatment tumor biopsies were available, so the baseline intratumoral presence of clonotypes could not be determined. With a single-armed trial design, the study had no way to address how radiation dose or scheduling affects the TCR repertoire. Top tumor clonotypes rose in blood from baseline to 2 weeks post-radiation, then contracted by 4 weeks, suggesting transient expansion of tumor-resident clones. Changes in the blood repertoire were not tracked past 4 weeks after treatment.

The time point label corresponds to: blood 4 weeks post-SBRT, at nephrectomy. In light of the paper, this sample's treatment or condition label describes: 15 Gy SBRT to primary tumor, nephrectomy 4 weeks later. The samples were obtained from a clinical trial, where primary renal cell carcinomas were treated with 15 Gy stereotactic body radiation therapy and then removed by nephrectomy 4 weeks afterward. Serial peripheral blood from radiation-treated patients was sampled at baseline, 2 weeks and 4 weeks after SBRT to track tumor-enriched clonotypes. Renal cell carcinoma with clear cell pathology was present in all patients. The QIAamp DNA Blood Mini Kit (Qiagen) was used to prepare genomic DNA for TCR sequencing. Samples were included in the analyses only if all quality control checks were passed. Ends trimmed: V by 5 bases, J by 2 bases; bases unmatched to a gene: 2. CDR1 and CDR2 are drawn from the germline V gene (reference sequence): LNHDA, SQIVND. From cysteine to phenylalanine, the CDR3 is 14 amino acids long. Only CDR3 DNA remains: 42 bases, in frame from the first base.

TCR beta libraries were generated from genomic DNA with the immunoSEQ kit, following the manufacturer's recommendations. For library preparation, a first multiplex PCR was performed with proprietary primers, followed by a second PCR in which unique barcodes were added, and bead cleanups were performed after each round. A positive control reaction and a negative control reaction, both provided in the kit, were run with every batch of samples. The final libraries were assessed on an Agilent 4200 TapeStation D1000 ScreenTape, pooled by volume, and quantified by qPCR. Sequencing was performed on an Illumina NextSeq500 with a MidOutput 150-cycle cartridge, and 156 Read1 and 15 Index1 cycles were run with kit custom primers. The pooled library was loaded at 0.95 to 1 pM, with a roughly 19% PhiX control spiked in. In the source study's methods: Vendor-processed data were analyzed in R, with a clonotype defined as all T cells sharing the same CDR3 nucleotide sequence. For clone abundance analyses, frequencies were normalized to the 10,000 most abundant clones in each sample. Public T cell clones, averaging fewer than five per sample, were removed before analysis. Tumor-enriched clonotypes and baseline blood-enriched clonotypes were defined as those with an abundance difference of at least 32-fold between compartments. A beta-binomial differential abundance model was used to identify clonotypes that expanded or contracted between blood time points. Similarity between tumor and blood repertoires was quantified using the Baroni-Urbani and Buser coefficient, and groups were compared with two-tailed Wilcoxon tests in R. The immuneACCESS repertoire file appears here via TCRdb, limited to in-frame rearrangements. These files lack a portion of the clones; in checked studies, under half of the deficit traces to unresolved V genes, and the cause of the others is not known. Clone size and the V and J calls come from that table; the DNA yielded D and trimming. In all, the sample holds tens of thousands of clones, and around 81% of those were seen once. Around 9.4% of the sample is taken by the ten largest.

Notes on this clone: Its antigen specificity is not known. No quality values exist for individual bases; no much larger clone is one base distant.

The V and J genes are TRBV19 and TRBJ1-4; TRBD1 fits 7 bases in the junction. Sequenced here: blood, sampled from a patient whose treatment included radiotherapy and nephrectomy. This sequence originates from a man in his fifties with renal cell carcinoma. CDR3 sequence: CASSSGQTNEKLFF. In nucleotide form, the sequence is TGTGCCAGTAGTTCGGGACAGACTAATGAAAAACTGTTTTTT.